This T cell receptor beta chain emerged from a study of molecular identifiers for immune sequencing clone quantification. Study-wide findings and caveats: Barcode sharing among identical TCR molecules could make large clones appear smaller.

To note about this clonotype: Its target is unknown.

TCRdb used MiXCR to reprocess the PCR reads, holding one entry per CDR3 protein. The sample has fewer than 350,000 distinct CDR3 sequences; roughly 24% are singletons. This clonotype originated in a human donor in good health. Some libraries in this study had Jurkat cell RNA spiked in. Sequencing was carried out using naive CD8+ T cells from blood, with Jurkat cell RNA spiked in. Subset described: FACS-sorted CD8+CD4-CCR7+CD45RA+ naive T cells.

The CDR3 coding sequence is TGCAGCGCCGAACAGGGAACCGGGGAGCTGTTTTTT. Its translation is CSAEQGTGELFF. The chain has TRBV29-1 and TRBJ2-2; D is possibly TRBD1 (6 bases). The CDR3 length is 12 residues. V lost 7 bases and J 5 bases, leaving 11 bases between the germline ends. Germline-derived CDR1 and CDR2 are SQVTM and ANQGSEA.